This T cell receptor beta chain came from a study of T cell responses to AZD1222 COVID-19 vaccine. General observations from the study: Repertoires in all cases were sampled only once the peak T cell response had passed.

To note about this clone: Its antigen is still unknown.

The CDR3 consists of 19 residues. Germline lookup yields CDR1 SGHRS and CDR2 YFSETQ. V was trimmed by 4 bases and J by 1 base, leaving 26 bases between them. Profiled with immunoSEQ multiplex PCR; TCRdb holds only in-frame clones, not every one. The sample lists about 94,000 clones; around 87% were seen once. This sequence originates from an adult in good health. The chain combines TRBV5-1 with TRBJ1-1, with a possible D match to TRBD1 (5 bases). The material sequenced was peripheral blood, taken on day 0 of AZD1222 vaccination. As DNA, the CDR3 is TGCGCCAGCAGCCCCCAATTTGGGGGACTGGCGGCAGCGAACACTGAAGCTTTCTTT. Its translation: CASSPQFGGLAAANTEAFF. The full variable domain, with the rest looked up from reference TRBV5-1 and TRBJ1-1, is KAGVTQTPRYLIKTRGQQVTLSCSPISGHRSVSWYQQTPGQGLQFLFEYFSETQRNKGNFPGRFSGRQFSNSRSEMNVSTLELGDSALYLCASSPQFGGLAAANTEAFFGQGTRLTVV.